This entry concerns a single T cell receptor (beta chain). It lacks a known antigen. No per-base quality is available; no much larger clone lies one base away. The CDR3 regions of human TCRbeta chains were subjected to immunosequencing. Per the authors' processing: Repertoire TCRs were matched against a reference library of SARS-CoV-2-specific TCRs generated with the MIRA antigen-specificity platform. Breadth was defined as the fraction of unique TCRs that were SARS-CoV-2-associated. Depth was defined as the fraction of total T cells that were SARS-CoV-2-associated. Using the MIRA data, each spike-specific TCR was mapped to the spike region that the TCR reacts to and placed in a CD4 or CD8 class. Log10-transformed breadth and depth values were compared by one-way ANOVA with Sidak's multiple comparisons tests. In its TCRdb copy, this immuneACCESS table keeps in-frame sequences only and misses some clones. Where compared with another copy, unresolved V genes explain less than half of these, and the others have no known cause. V and J calls and clone size come straight from that table; D and trimming were deduced from the DNA. The sample table lists fewer than 200,000 clones, around 90% of them with a count of one. The ten largest clones capture about 6.1% of the sample.

The time point label corresponds to: baseline before first vaccination. Samples from vaccinated people were obtained from the UK trials COV001 and COV002, which included a single-blind randomized controlled phase 2/3 trial of AZD1222 (ChAdOx1 nCoV-19) in healthy adults. For TCRbeta chain sequencing, PBMC samples from trial participants were taken at day 0 and at day 28 after the second dose. The CDR3 runs 14 residues from the cysteine to the phenylalanine. The CDR3 DNA has 42 bases and is translated from base 1. CDR1 and CDR2 were assigned from the germline V gene as MGHDK and SYGVNS. V and J are truncated by 4 bases and 3 bases respectively, leaving an intervening sequence of 9 bases. The data were taken from a study of T cell responses to AZD1222 COVID-19 vaccine (dated by TCRdb to the early 2020s). With respect to the entire study: AZD1222 recipients given second doses at about 4 weeks or at about 12 weeks were pooled, since spike-specific TCR depth and breadth were not found to differ between the two schedules. A total of 233 trial participants underwent TCR sequencing, of whom some 210 received two doses of AZD1222 and approximately 25 received two doses of the MenACWY control vaccine. Trial participants were enrolled by age into 18-55, 56-69 and 70-plus year subgroups, with roughly 150, 30 and 60 TCR-sequenced participants respectively. Broader findings and caveats from the paper: Participants were mostly white British, with more females than males. The authors suggested clonal diversity may have been underestimated. Because no day 14 peak-response samples were available, the repertoires could be characterized only after the peak T cell response. The whole spike protein was spanned by vaccine-associated CD4 TCRs, and dominant responses were seen in regions 160-218 and 743-854. Conclusions about previously exposed vaccinees are limited, since just a handful of AZD1222 recipients were seropositive for SARS-CoV-2 at baseline. The 56-69-year group was small, and its depth increase did not reach significance, likely because of low power. After two AZD1222 doses, both the breadth and the depth of spike-specific TCRs were significantly higher than at day 0 and than in MenACWY recipients. Reportedly, almost half of the unique spike-specific TCRs recognized epitopes lying outside the regions that are mutated in the B.1.351 and B.1.1.7 variants.

The receptor's source is an adult in good health. The sample in question was peripheral blood, obtained on day 0 of AZD1222 vaccination. Recombination connected TRBV25-1 to TRBJ1-4, with the identity of the D gene unclear. This receptor carries the CDR3 CASSVGRSNEKLFF. The DNA sequence is given as TGTGCCAGCAGTGTTGGCAGATCTAATGAAAAACTGTTTTTT. Outside the CDR3, residues come from the reference TRBV25-1 and TRBJ1-4 proteins, so the full variable domain is: EADIYQTPRYLVIGTGKKITLECSQTMGHDKMYWYQQDPGMELHLIHYSYGVNSTEKGDLSSESTVSRIRTEHFPLTLESARPSHTSQYLCASSVGRSNEKLFFGSGTQLSVL.